This T cell receptor (beta chain) was found in a study of shared T cell receptors in the human thymus. The repertoire was sequenced with immunoSEQ multiplex PCR; TCRdb's copy has only in-frame clones and lacks some. Here the sample spans 600,000 to 900,000 clones, approximately 85% being singletons. These data also featured in a second study, about human thymus T cells. That work states: Having surgery to correct congenital heart defects, healthy Finnish infants acted as the donors. Corrective cardiac operations yielded the resected thymus tissue.

Sequencing input: thymocytes. The sequence came from a girl under three years old with a congenital heart defect.

The CDR3 sequence is CASSFPVGRRRAEAFF. CDR3 in DNA: TGTGCCAGCAGCTTTCCTGTAGGGCGGAGGAGGGCTGAAGCTTTCTTT. This chain connects TRBV7-9 to TRBJ1-1; no definite D call. Germline V gives CDR1 SEHNR, CDR2 FQNEAQ (reference sequence). Trimming stripped 3 bases from V and 6 bases from J, with 20 bases between. The CDR3 runs 16 residues.